The TCR beta chain described here comes from a study of cytomegalovirus exposure and HLA in healthy donors. Both 60 Vbeta primers and 13 Jbeta primers went into the PCR. The authors' processing: A later analysis tallied some 84 million unique TCR beta chains, about 9.9 million of them shared. TCRdb's table, derived via immunoSEQ multiplex PCR, lists solely in-frame clones and lacks some. V and J calls and clone size come straight from that table; D and trimming were deduced from the DNA. This sample has approximately 64,000 clones, with 60% to 80% found just once. The germline V gene encodes CDR1 MNHNY and CDR2 SVGAGI (reference sequence). The germline V and J ends were trimmed by 2 bases and 5 bases, with 12 bases remaining between them. There are 14 residues in the CDR3. To note about this clone: The antigen remains unidentified.

Regarding the study as a whole: Follow-up analysis seemed to connect common viral pathogens with several of the most significant clusters identified.

The clonotype was recovered from a male donor in good health and CMV-seropositive. Sequenced: PBMCs. The chain recombines TRBV6-6 with TRBJ1-1; D may be TRBD1 (5 bases). In DNA, the CDR3 is TGTGCCAGCAGTTACCTCCAGGGCGGAACTGAAGCTTTCTTT. Its protein is CASSYLQGGTEAFF.